The 5 T cell receptor beta chains listed next were all sequenced from one sample in a study of blood T cell repertoires in COVID-19. The table came from immunoSEQ multiplex PCR; TCRdb's copy has only in-frame clones and leaves some out. The table has about 360,000 clones, 75% to 90% seen once. Sequencing used peripheral blood. The receptors were gathered from a woman aged 55-75 years with COVID-19, enrolled during active disease.

This clone was detected only a few times. This chain joins TRBV25-1 and TRBJ1-6; 7 nucleotides align to TRBD1. Germline V gene data show CDR1 as MGHDK and CDR2 as SYGVNS. Unmatched junction bases numbered 6, after V lost 3 bases and J lost 10 bases. CDR3 length equals 14 residues. The CDR3 loop is CASSDGTVLSPLHF. The CDR3 region has the DNA TGTGCCAGCAGTGACGGGACAGTCCTGTCACCCCTCCACTTT.

The V call is TRBV5-1, the J call TRBJ2-5; 7 nucleotides agree with TRBD1. V was pared by 0 bases and J by 4 bases, with 6 bases of the junction left unmatched. This CDR3 region has 15 residues. The V gene's germline CDR1 is SGHRS and CDR2 YFSETQ. The CDR3 DNA reads TGCGCCAGCAGCTTGGCCACAGGGGTCGTAGAGACCCAGTACTTC. Its protein is CASSLATGVVETQYF.

This clone was counted a single time. The rearrangement uses TRBV9 and TRBJ2-7; 8 positions agree with TRBD1. Germline values: CDR1 SGDLS, CDR2 YYNGEE. J was trimmed by 3 bases and V by 2 bases; bases with no gene match: 7. The CDR3 spans 15 residues. CDR3 in amino acids: CASSVAGTGNYEQYF. In DNA, the CDR3 is TGTGCCAGCAGCGTCGCTGGGACAGGAAACTACGAGCAGTACTTC.

CDR3 nucleotides: TGTGCCACCAGCGAGGGTCTGAACACTGAAGCTTTCTTT. It specifies CATSEGLNTEAFF. The chain joins TRBV15 to TRBJ1-1; D gene unclear. V lost 5 bases to trimming and J lost 0 bases, with 7 bases between them. Germline V gene data show CDR1 as LNHNV and CDR2 as YYDKDF (reference sequence). The CDR3 loop spans 13 amino acids.

The chain employs TRBV4-1 and TRBJ1-2, with D possibly matching TRBD1 (6 bases). The CDR3 has 13 amino acids. The V gene's germline CDR1 is MGHRA and CDR2 YSYEKL. With 6 bases removed from V and 4 bases from J, the gap between germline ends came to 12 bases. CDR3 protein: CASSNRDIYGYTF. CDR3 sequence (DNA): TGCGCCAGCAGTAACCGGGACATCTATGGCTACACCTTC.